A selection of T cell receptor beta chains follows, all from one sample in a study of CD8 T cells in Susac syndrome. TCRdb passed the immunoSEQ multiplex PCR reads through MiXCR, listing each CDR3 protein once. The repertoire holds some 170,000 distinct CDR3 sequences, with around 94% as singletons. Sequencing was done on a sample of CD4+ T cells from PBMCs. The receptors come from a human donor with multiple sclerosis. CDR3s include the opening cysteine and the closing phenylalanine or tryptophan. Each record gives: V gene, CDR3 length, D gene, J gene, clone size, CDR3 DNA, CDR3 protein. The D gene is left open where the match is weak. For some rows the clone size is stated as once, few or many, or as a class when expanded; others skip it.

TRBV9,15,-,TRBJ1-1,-,TGTGCCAGCAGCCGGCTCCATACGGGGAACACTGAAGCTTTCTTT,CASSRLHTGNTEAFF
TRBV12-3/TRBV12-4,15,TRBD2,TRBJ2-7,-,TGTGCCAGCGGGACTAGCGGGAGGGCCCTTTCCGGGCAGTACTTC,CASGTSGRALSGQYF
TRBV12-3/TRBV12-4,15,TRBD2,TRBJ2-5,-,TGTGCCAGCAGGGGACTAGCGGGAGGAGGGGAGACCCAGTACTTC,CASRGLAGGGETQYF
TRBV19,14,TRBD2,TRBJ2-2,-,TGTGCCAGTGCGGGGGGTCAACGCACCGGGGAGCTGTTTTTT,CASAGGQRTGELFF
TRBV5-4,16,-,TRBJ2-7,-,TGTGCCAGCAGCGTTGGTGGTAGCGCCGTCTCCTACGAGCAGTACTTC,CASSVGGSAVSYEQYF
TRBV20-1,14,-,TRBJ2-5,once,TGCAGTGCTGGGGGGGCACGTGATCAAGAGACCCAGTACTTC,CSAGGARDQETQYF
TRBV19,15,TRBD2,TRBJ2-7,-,TGTGCCAGTAGTGGGGGACTAGCGGGCACCTACGAGCAGTACTTC,CASSGGLAGTYEQYF
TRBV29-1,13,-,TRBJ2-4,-,TGCAGCGTTGCGGACTACTCCAAAAACATTCAGTACTTC,CSVADYSKNIQYF
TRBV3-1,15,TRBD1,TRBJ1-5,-,TGTGCCAGCAGTCGGGACAGGGGAATCAGTCAGCCCCAGCATTTT,CASSRDRGISQPQHF
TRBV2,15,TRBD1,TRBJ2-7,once,TGTGCCAGCAGTGGGAGGACAGGGGGCCTGGACGAGCAGTACTTC,CASSGRTGGLDEQYF
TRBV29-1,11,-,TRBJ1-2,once,TGCAGCGCAGCGACAGGATACGGCTACACCTTC,CSAATGYGYTF
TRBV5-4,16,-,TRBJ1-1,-,TGTGCCAGCAGCCTGGACGGGGGCACGATGAACACTGAAGCTTTCTTT,CASSLDGGTMNTEAFF
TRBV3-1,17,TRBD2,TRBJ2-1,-,TGTGCCAGCAGCCAGGGAAAGCGGGAGGAGTCCTACAATGAGCAGTTCTTC,CASSQGKREESYNEQFF
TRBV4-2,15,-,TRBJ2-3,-,TGTGCCAGCAGCCAAGGAAGGAGCGGCACAGATACGCAGTATTTT,CASSQGRSGTDTQYF
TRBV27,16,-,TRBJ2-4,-,TGTGCCAGCAGTTTATCCCTCAGGGTAGCCAAAAACATTCAGTACTTC,CASSLSLRVAKNIQYF
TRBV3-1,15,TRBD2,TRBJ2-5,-,TGTGCCAGCAGCCCCCGCGCGGGACTAGCCGCCGACCAGTACTTC,CASSPRAGLAADQYF
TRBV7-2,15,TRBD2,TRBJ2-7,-,TGTGCCAGCAGCCCCCGAGCGGGGTCCTCCACCGAGCAGTACTTC,CASSPRAGSSTEQYF